These 15 T cell receptor beta chains originate from one sample sequenced in a study of cytomegalovirus exposure and HLA in healthy donors (dated by TCRdb to 2017 to 2019). Library generation was performed with the immunoSEQ multiplex PCR assay. The multiplex PCR relied on a mix of 60 forward primers for TCR Vbeta segments and 13 reverse primers for TCR Jbeta segments. The clones in this table, taken by TCRdb from immuneACCESS, are in-frame only. Not every clone is retained; where verified, under half of the shortfall comes from an unresolved V gene, and the cause of the rest is unknown. The sample table lists around 150,000 clones, around a tenth of them with a count of one. The ten largest clones take up less than 2% of the sample. The sample taken for sequencing was PBMCs. The receptor set was obtained from a male donor in good health and CMV-seronegative.

The chain is built from TRBV4-3 and TRBJ2-2, with D perhaps matching TRBD2 (6 bases). Germline assignment: CDR1 LGHNA and CDR2 YSLEER. With 0 bases removed from V and 6 bases from J, the gap between germline ends came to 11 bases. The CDR3 consists of 15 residues. DNA of the CDR3: TGCGCCAGCAGCCAAGAGGTGGGAGGCCCCGGGGAGCTGTTTTTT. Its translation: CASSQEVGGPGELFF.

This clone was found once. The chain combines TRBV27 with TRBJ1-3; D perhaps matches TRBD1 (5 bases). The germline gives CDR1 MNHEY, CDR2 SMNVEV (reference sequence). This CDR3 region has 15 residues. V gave up 3 bases and J gave up 0 bases, with 9 bases separating them. CDR3 DNA: TGTGCCAGCAGTTTGGTAGGGGCCTCTGGAAACACCATATATTTT. Residues: CASSLVGASGNTIYF.

The chain has TRBV10-2 and TRBJ1-1; no firm D call. CDR1 WSHSY and CDR2 SAAADI come from the germline V gene. This CDR3 is 14 amino acids long. Trimming cost V 3 bases and J 3 bases, with 11 bases left between them. The CDR3 nucleotides are TGCGCCAGCAGTGACATCGGCGGGTACACTGAAGCTTTCTTT. It encodes CASSDIGGYTEAFF.

This clone turned up a few times. The chain carries TRBV14 and TRBJ2-7, with 11 bases aligning to TRBD2. The germline V gene has CDR1 SGHDN and CDR2 FVKESK. J gave up 0 bases and V 0 bases, and 10 bases lay outside the gene matches. The CDR3 extends over 19 amino acids. The DNA for the CDR3 is TGTGCCAGCAGCCAAGAGCCTACTAGCGGGGGCCTAAGCTCCTACGAGCAGTACTTC. Translated: CASSQEPTSGGLSSYEQYF.

This clone was observed a handful of times. The rearrangement uses TRBV19 and TRBJ2-1; weak D call: TRBD2 (7 bases). The CDR3 has 16 residues. V lost 3 bases and J 7 bases, leaving 19 bases between the germline ends. CDR1 is LNHDA and CDR2 is SQIVND in the germline V gene (reference sequence). CDR3 DNA: TGTGCCAGTAGTATTTTCCCACGGGGGGCTGTGAATGAGCAGTTCTTC. Translating it yields CASSIFPRGAVNEQFF.

This clone has just a few counts. The genes are TRBV7-9 and TRBJ1-4; a possible D gene is TRBD1 (5 bases). Germline CDR1 reads SEHNR; CDR2 reads FQNEAQ (reference sequence). The V end lost 3 bases, the J end lost 4 bases, and 15 bases lay between the germline ends. This CDR3 contains 16 residues. The CDR3 sequence is CASSFPSAGYNEKLFF. CDR3 coding DNA: TGTGCCAGCAGCTTCCCCTCGGCAGGGTATAATGAAAAACTGTTTTTT. The full variable domain, with the rest looked up from reference TRBV7-9 and TRBJ1-4, is DTGVSQNPRHKITKRGQNVTFRCDPISEHNRLYWYRQTLGQGPEFLTYFQNEAQLEKSRLLSDRFSAERPKGSFSTLEIQRTEQGDSAMYLCASSFPSAGYNEKLFFGSGTQLSVL.

This clone has a handful of counts. A junction boundary mismatches the germline segment, possibly from a read error. The CDR3 DNA reads TGTGCTAGCAGCAGACTAGCGGGGGGGAATGAGCAGTTCTTC. As protein: CASSRLAGGNEQFF. The chain joins TRBV7-7 to TRBJ2-1, with 14 positions matching TRBD2. Germline V lookup: CDR1 SSHAT, CDR2 FNYEAQ (reference sequence). The CDR3 has 14 residues.

The rearrangement uses TRBV5-1 and TRBJ2-3; TRBD2 aligns across 7 bases. CDR1 is SGHRS, CDR2 YFSETQ, per germline. The V segment lost 4 bases and the J segment 4 bases; nucleotides outside the gene matches: 6. The CDR3 has 14 residues. DNA for the CDR3: TGCGCCAGCAGCCCCTTGGGAGGGCCAGATACGCAGTATTTT. It yields the protein CASSPLGGPDTQYF. Complete variable domain (other parts from reference TRBV5-1 and TRBJ2-3): KAGVTQTPRYLIKTRGQQVTLSCSPISGHRSVSWYQQTPGQGLQFLFEYFSETQRNKGNFPGRFSGRQFSNSRSEMNVSTLELGDSALYLCASSPLGGPDTQYFGPGTRLTVL.

This chain links TRBV11-2 with TRBJ1-2; a weak D match, TRBD1 (6 bases). Trimming removed 1 base from V and 3 bases from J, with 21 bases in between. In germline, CDR1 is SGHAT, CDR2 FQNNGV. The CDR3 length is 18 residues. The CDR3 nucleotides are TGTGCCAGCAGCTTAGCCCCACCCGACAGGACATCTGACTATGGCTACACCTTC. Translated, it gives CASSLAPPDRTSDYGYTF.

This clone came up a few times. This CDR3 fails to terminate in the conserved phenylalanine or tryptophan, so it likely reflects a read error. The chain employs TRBV9 and TRBJ1-1, with TRBD1 matching over 11 bases. This CDR3 has 15 residues. Trimming removed 6 bases from V and 1 base from J; junction bases left unmatched: 5. Germline V gene sequence: CDR1 SGDLS, CDR2 YYNGEE. The chain's CDR3 is CASTRTGGPNTEAFV. As DNA, the CDR3 is TGTGCCAGCACCCGGACAGGGGGCCCGAACACTGAAGCTTTCGTT.

This clone was seen a handful of times. The chain is built from TRBV19 and TRBJ1-5, with unresolved D. The CDR3 is 13 amino acids. The V end lost 6 bases, the J end lost 3 bases, and 9 bases lay between the germline ends. The germline CDR1 and CDR2 sequences are LNHDA and SQIVND (reference sequence). The CDR3 bases are TGTGCCAGTAGGTCTGGGCTCAATCAGCCCCAGCATTTT. This codes for CASRSGLNQPQHF.

This clone was counted a few times. The chain couples TRBV28 to TRBJ2-5; 12 bases line up with TRBD2. This CDR3 has 17 residues. Germline assignment: CDR1 MDHEN and CDR2 SYDVKM. V was clipped by 1 base and J by 4 bases; unmatched bases: 7. CDR3 sequence (DNA): TGTGCCAGCAGTTTATATCCTAGCGGGGGGGCGGGAGAGACCCAGTACTTC. Amino acids: CASSLYPSGGAGETQYF.

The V call is TRBV7-2, the J call TRBJ1-4; tentatively, D is TRBD1 (5 bases). The CDR3 loop spans 16 amino acids. Germline lookup yields CDR1 SGHTA and CDR2 FQGNSA. V lost 5 bases, J lost 4 bases, and 17 bases lay in between. This CDR3 reads CASSPGPGLFNEKLFF. As DNA, the CDR3 is TGTGCCAGCAGCCCCGGACCGGGACTTTTTAATGAAAAACTGTTTTTT.

This clone came up a few times. The chain recombines TRBV7-2 with TRBJ2-7; 14 bases agree with TRBD2. The germline V gene has CDR1 SGHTA and CDR2 FQGNSA. V lost 2 bases, J lost 4 bases, and 4 bases stayed unmatched. CDR3 size: 16 residues. The CDR3 bases are TGTGCCAGCAGCTTACCAGGACTAGCGGGGGGATACGAGCAGTACTTC. Translating gives CASSLPGLAGGYEQYF.

This clone turned up a few times. V is TRBV7-2 and J is TRBJ1-1; 8 nucleotides line up with TRBD1. The CDR3 is made up of 14 amino acids. Germline trimming cut 5 bases from V and 1 base from J; bases unmatched to any gene: 3. The germline gives CDR1 SGHTA, CDR2 FQGNSA. CDR3 amino acids: CASSEDRENTEAFF. The CDR3 coding sequence is TGTGCCAGCAGCGAGGACAGGGAGAACACTGAAGCTTTCTTT.